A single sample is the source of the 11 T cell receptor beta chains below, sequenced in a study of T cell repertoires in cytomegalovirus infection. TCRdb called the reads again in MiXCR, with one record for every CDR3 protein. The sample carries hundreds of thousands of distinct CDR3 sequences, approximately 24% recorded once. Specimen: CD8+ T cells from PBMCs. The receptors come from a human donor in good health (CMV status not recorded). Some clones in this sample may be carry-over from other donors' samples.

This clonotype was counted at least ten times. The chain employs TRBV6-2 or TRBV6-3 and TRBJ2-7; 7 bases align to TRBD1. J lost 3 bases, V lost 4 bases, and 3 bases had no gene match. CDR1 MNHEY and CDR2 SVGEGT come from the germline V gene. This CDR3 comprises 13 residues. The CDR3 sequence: CASSFQGVYEQYV. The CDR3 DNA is TGTGCCAGCAGTTTTCAGGGGGTCTACGAGCAGTACGTC.

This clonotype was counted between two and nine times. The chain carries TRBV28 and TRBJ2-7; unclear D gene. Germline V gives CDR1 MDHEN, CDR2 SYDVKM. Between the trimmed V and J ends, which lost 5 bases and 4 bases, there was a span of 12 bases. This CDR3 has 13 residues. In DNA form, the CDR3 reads TGTGCCAGCAGTGCCGGTCAGGATTACGAGCAGTACGTC. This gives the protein CASSAGQDYEQYV.

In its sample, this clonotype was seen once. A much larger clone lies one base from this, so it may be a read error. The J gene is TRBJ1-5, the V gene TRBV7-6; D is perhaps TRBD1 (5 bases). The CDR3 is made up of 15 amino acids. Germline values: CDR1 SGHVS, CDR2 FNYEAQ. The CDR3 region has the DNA TGTGTCAGCAGCCCTATCTGGGGGGAGGGGCAGCCCCAGCATTTT. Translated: CVSSPIWGEGQPQHF.

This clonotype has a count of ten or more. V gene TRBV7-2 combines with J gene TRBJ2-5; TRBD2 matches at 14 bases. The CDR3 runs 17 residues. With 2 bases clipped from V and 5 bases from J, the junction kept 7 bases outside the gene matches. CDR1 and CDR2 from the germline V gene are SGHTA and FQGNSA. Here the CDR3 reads CASSLRPTSGGAETQYF. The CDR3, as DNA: TGTGCCAGCAGCTTACGCCCGACTAGCGGGGGGGCGGAGACCCAGTACTTC. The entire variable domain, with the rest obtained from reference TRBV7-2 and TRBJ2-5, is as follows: GAGVSQSPSNKVTEKGKDVELRCDPISGHTALYWYRQSLGQGLEFLIYFQGNSAPDKSGLPSDRFSAERTGGSVSTLTIQRTQQEDSAVYLCASSLRPTSGGAETQYFGPGTRLLVL.

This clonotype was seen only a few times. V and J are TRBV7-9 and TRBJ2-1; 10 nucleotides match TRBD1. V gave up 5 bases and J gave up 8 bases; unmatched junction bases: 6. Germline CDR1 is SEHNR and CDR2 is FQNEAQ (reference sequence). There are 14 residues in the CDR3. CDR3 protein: CASSARQGADEQFF. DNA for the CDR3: TGTGCCAGCAGCGCCCGACAGGGGGCCGATGAGCAGTTCTTC.

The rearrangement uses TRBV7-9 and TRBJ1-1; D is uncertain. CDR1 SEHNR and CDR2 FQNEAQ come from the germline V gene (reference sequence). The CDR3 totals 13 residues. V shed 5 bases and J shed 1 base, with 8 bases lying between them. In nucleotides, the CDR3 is TGTGCCAGCAGCCGGTACAAGAACACTGAAGCTTTCTTT. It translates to CASSRYKNTEAFF.

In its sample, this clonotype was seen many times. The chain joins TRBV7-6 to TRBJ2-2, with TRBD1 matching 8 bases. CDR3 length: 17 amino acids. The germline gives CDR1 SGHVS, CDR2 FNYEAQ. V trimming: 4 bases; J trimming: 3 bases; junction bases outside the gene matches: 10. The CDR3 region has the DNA TGTGCCAGCAGCTCCGCGCGACAGGGGTATGACACCGGGGAGCTGTTTTTT. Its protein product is CASSSARQGYDTGELFF.

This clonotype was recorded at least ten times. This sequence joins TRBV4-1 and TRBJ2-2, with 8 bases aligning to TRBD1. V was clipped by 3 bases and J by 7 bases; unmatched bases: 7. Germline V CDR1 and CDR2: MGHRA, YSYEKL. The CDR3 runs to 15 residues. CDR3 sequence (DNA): TGCGCCAGCAGCCACTTGACAGGGGCGGACGGGGAGCTGTTTTTT. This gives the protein CASSHLTGADGELFF.

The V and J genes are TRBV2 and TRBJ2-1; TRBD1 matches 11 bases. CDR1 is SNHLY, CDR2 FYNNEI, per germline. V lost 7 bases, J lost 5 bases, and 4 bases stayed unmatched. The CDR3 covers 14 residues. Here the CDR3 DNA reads TGTGCCAGCATGGGACAGGGGGTCGACAATGAGCAGTTCTTC. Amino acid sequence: CASMGQGVDNEQFF.

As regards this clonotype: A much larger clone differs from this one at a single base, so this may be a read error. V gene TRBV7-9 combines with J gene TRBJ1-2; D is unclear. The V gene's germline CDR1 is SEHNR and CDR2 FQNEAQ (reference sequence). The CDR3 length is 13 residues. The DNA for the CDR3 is TGTGCCAGCAGTCTGATTCAGCGAGATGGCTACATCTTC. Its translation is CASSLIQRDGYIF.

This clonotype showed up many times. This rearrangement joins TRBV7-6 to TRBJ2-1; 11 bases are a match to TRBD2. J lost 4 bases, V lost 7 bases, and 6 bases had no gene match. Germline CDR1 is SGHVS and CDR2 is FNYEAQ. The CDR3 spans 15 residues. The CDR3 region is CASTVSGGVYNEQFF. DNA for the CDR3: TGTGCCAGCACCGTTAGCGGGGGGGTTTACAATGAGCAGTTCTTC.